The 26 T cell receptor beta chains presented below share a single source sample, sequenced in a study of cytomegalovirus exposure and HLA in healthy donors. PCR was performed using 60 Vbeta and 13 Jbeta primers. The data were produced by immunoSEQ multiplex PCR, yet TCRdb's version contains in-frame clones alone and is incomplete. The table lists about 120,000 clones, less than 85% of them singletons. Source material: PBMCs. The receptors shown here come from a man aged 25-45 years in good health and CMV-seronegative.

The CDR3 loop reads CASSLIRPDGTKNIQYF. The CDR3, as DNA: TGTGCCAGCAGTTTAATTCGGCCCGACGGGACCAAAAACATTCAGTACTTC. The J gene is TRBJ2-4, the V gene TRBV27; possibly TRBD2 for D (5 bases). The CDR3 has 17 residues. Germline CDR1 reads MNHEY; CDR2 reads SMNVEV (reference sequence). V was cut by 2 bases and J by 2 bases, with 16 bases left in between.

The chain is built from TRBV10-2 and TRBJ2-3; 10 bases match TRBD1. V dropped 8 bases and J dropped 2; count of bases not matched to a gene: 7. CDR3 length: 15 residues. CDR1 and CDR2 (germline): WSHSY, SAAADI. The CDR3 loop reads CASHEGTGVTDTQYF. In DNA form, the CDR3 reads TGCGCCAGCCATGAAGGGACAGGGGTCACAGATACGCAGTATTTT.

The chain joins TRBV7-2 to TRBJ2-1; 9 bases fit TRBD2. CDR3 size: 15 residues. J lost 5 bases, V lost 0 bases, and 2 bases had no gene match. The germline CDR1 and CDR2 sequences are SGHTA and FQGNSA. The CDR3 DNA reads as TGTGCCAGCAGCTTAGCGCTAGCGGGAAACAATGAGCAGTTCTTC. Encoded protein: CASSLALAGNNEQFF.

This chain uses TRBV5-6 with TRBJ2-2; weak D call: TRBD1 (5 bases). The CDR3 extends over 15 amino acids. Germline V gives CDR1 SGHDT, CDR2 YYEEEE. Trimming left V 0 bases short and J 1 base short, with 7 bases between. The CDR3 DNA reads TGTGCCAGCAGCTTGGACAGGTTGAACACCGGGGAGCTGTTTTTT. Residues: CASSLDRLNTGELFF.

This clone has more than one count but fewer than ten. This chain connects TRBV7-9 to TRBJ2-7; tentative D call: TRBD1 (6 bases). The CDR3 totals 14 residues. Trimming stripped 1 base from V and 10 bases from J, with 17 bases between. In germline, CDR1 is SEHNR, CDR2 FQNEAQ (reference sequence). The CDR3 sequence is CASSLDTGFSTQYF. In nucleotides, the CDR3 is TGTGCCAGCAGCTTAGACACAGGGTTCTCTACCCAGTACTTC. The full variable domain, rest sourced from reference TRBV7-9 and TRBJ2-7, is DTGVSQNPRHKITKRGQNVTFRCDPISEHNRLYWYRQTLGQGPEFLTYFQNEAQLEKSRLLSDRFSAERPKGSFSTLEIQRTEQGDSAMYLCASSLDTGFSTQYFGPGTRLTVT.

This chain links TRBV29-1 with TRBJ1-2, with D hard to call. CDR3 length: 13 amino acids. V lost 7 bases to trimming and J lost 7 bases, with 19 bases between them. CDR1 is SQVTM and CDR2 is ANQGSEA in the germline V gene. The CDR3 reads CSAKMEPAGGYTF. Here the CDR3 DNA reads TGCAGCGCTAAGATGGAGCCTGCCGGTGGCTACACCTTC. The full variable domain, with the rest looked up from reference TRBV29-1 and TRBJ1-2, is SAVISQKPSRDICQRGTSLTIQCQVDSQVTMMFWYRQQPGQSLTLIATANQGSEATYESGFVIDKFPISRPNLTFSTLTVSNMSPEDSSIYLCSAKMEPAGGYTFGSGTRLTVV.

The V call is TRBV28, the J call TRBJ1-5; 10 bases are a match to TRBD1. With V trimmed by 6 bases and J by 1 base, 3 bases remained unmatched. CDR3 length: 15 amino acids. Germline V gene data show CDR1 as MDHEN and CDR2 as SYDVKM. In nucleotides, the CDR3 is TGTGCCAGCAGGTGGACAGGGGGGAGCAATCAGCCCCAGCATTTT. Encoded protein: CASRWTGGSNQPQHF.

The genes are TRBV10-3 and TRBJ1-3, with D tentatively TRBD1 (5 bases). This CDR3 has 16 amino acids. V lost 0 bases to trimming and J lost 1 base, with 10 bases between them. The germline V gene has CDR1 ENHRY and CDR2 SYGVKD. CDR3 in DNA: TGTGCCATCAGTGAGTCGGTTTCAGGGTCTGGAAACACCATATATTTT. Amino acids: CAISESVSGSGNTIYF.

This clone was counted a few times. V and J are TRBV5-6 and TRBJ1-5; D might be TRBD1 (6 bases). Germline V lookup: CDR1 SGHDT, CDR2 YYEEEE. This CDR3 has 14 residues. V was clipped by 1 base and J by 3 bases, with 8 bases between them. The DNA of the CDR3 is TGTGCCAGCAGCTTGACAGGGTACAATCAGCCCCAGCATTTT. Protein product: CASSLTGYNQPQHF.

This chain uses TRBV7-2 with TRBJ1-2; D unresolved. Trimming pared 1 base from V and 5 bases from J, leaving 8 bases between. Germline CDR1 SGHTA, CDR2 FQGNSA. The CDR3 is made up of 13 amino acids. Here the CDR3 DNA reads TGTGCCAGCAGCTTAGGTGTAAAATATGGCTACACCTTC. Its protein product is CASSLGVKYGYTF. Full variable domain (rest looked up from reference TRBV7-2 and TRBJ1-2): GAGVSQSPSNKVTEKGKDVELRCDPISGHTALYWYRQSLGQGLEFLIYFQGNSAPDKSGLPSDRFSAERTGGSVSTLTIQRTQQEDSAVYLCASSLGVKYGYTFGSGTRLTVV.

The CDR3 reads CASSSDRGSIYEQYF. The CDR3, as DNA: TGTGCCAGCAGCTCCGACAGGGGTAGCATCTACGAGCAGTACTTC. The chain joins TRBV7-9 to TRBJ2-5; 8 bases match TRBD1. Gene TRBJ2-7 matches the end of the DNA better, so the J call may be wrong. Germline values: CDR1 SEHNR, CDR2 FQNEAQ (reference sequence). The CDR3 length is 15 residues.

V gene TRBV29-1 combines with J gene TRBJ2-6; D gene unclear. Trimming left V 5 bases short and J 4 bases short, with 12 bases between. The germline V gene has CDR1 SQVTM and CDR2 ANQGSEA. The CDR3 consists of 14 residues. The CDR3 loop is CSVIEFSGANVLTF. CDR3 nucleotides: TGCAGCGTTATTGAGTTCTCCGGGGCCAACGTCCTGACTTTC.

This clone was counted once. The chain links TRBV27 to TRBJ1-1, with D tentatively TRBD1 (6 bases). The V gene lost 1 base and the J gene lost 5 bases, with 14 bases spanning the gap. The CDR3 length is 15 residues. The V gene's germline CDR1 is MNHEY and CDR2 SMNVEV (reference sequence). CDR3 bases: TGTGCCAGCAGTTTATTTTTGGGGGCCGGAACTGAAGCTTTCTTT. This sequence encodes CASSLFLGAGTEAFF.

The V call is TRBV5-6, the J call TRBJ2-5, with 11 nucleotides matching TRBD2. Losses at the gene ends were 4 bases for V and 2 bases for J; bases not matched to a gene: 10. This CDR3 region has 17 residues. The germline V gene encodes CDR1 SGHDT and CDR2 YYEEEE. The CDR3, as DNA: TGTGCCAGCAGCGCTCTAGCGGGAGGCAACCTACAAGAGACCCAGTACTTC. Translation gives CASSALAGGNLQETQYF.

This clone was picked up a small number of times. The chain joins TRBV19 to TRBJ1-1; the D is unclear. Deletions cut 5 bases from V and 4 bases from J, with 20 bases between. The CDR3 totals 16 residues. Germline assignment: CDR1 LNHDA and CDR2 SQIVND (reference sequence). This chain's CDR3 is CASSSVSTGLGTEAFF. The CDR3 DNA sequence: TGTGCCAGTAGTTCAGTTTCAACGGGGTTGGGCACTGAAGCTTTCTTT.

In this sample, this clone turned up once. V is TRBV30 and J is TRBJ1-4, with D possibly matching TRBD1 (5 bases). Germline CDR1 GTSNPN, CDR2 SVGIG (reference sequence). The CDR3 is 12 amino acids. V lost 0 bases to trimming and J lost 11 bases, with 10 bases between them. The chain's CDR3 is CAWSVRDSKLFF. DNA for the CDR3: TGTGCCTGGAGTGTACGGGACTCTAAACTGTTTTTT. Complete variable domain (other parts from reference TRBV30 and TRBJ1-4): SQTIHQWPATLVQPVGSPLSLECTVEGTSNPNLYWYRQAAGRGLQLLFYSVGIGQISSEVPQNLSASRPQDRQFILSSKKLLLSDSGFYLCAWSVRDSKLFFGSGTQLSVL.

In its sample, this clone was seen once. The V gene is TRBV28, the J gene TRBJ1-5; the match to TRBD1 covers 7 bases. V lost 2 bases, J lost 4 bases, and 14 bases stayed unmatched. This CDR3 has 18 amino acids. CDR1 and CDR2 (germline): MDHEN, SYDVKM. This CDR3 reads CASSLGVGFRGCNQPQHF. The CDR3 DNA follows: TGTGCCAGCAGTTTAGGGGTCGGGTTCAGGGGGTGTAATCAGCCCCAGCATTTT.

The chain recombines TRBV7-9 with TRBJ1-1, with TRBD1 identical over 7 bases. V dropped 5 bases and J dropped 7; count of bases not matched to a gene: 4. Germline V lookup: CDR1 SEHNR, CDR2 FQNEAQ (reference sequence). The CDR3 sequence is 12 residues long. Here the CDR3 DNA reads TGTGCCAGCAGCCCGGGACAGATTGAAGCTTTCTTT. This sequence encodes CASSPGQIEAFF.

V gene TRBV29-1 combines with J gene TRBJ1-5, with unresolved D. The germline V gene encodes CDR1 SQVTM and CDR2 ANQGSEA. V shed 4 bases and J shed 3 bases, with 10 bases lying between them. The CDR3 has 13 residues. CDR3 in DNA: TGCAGCGTTGTAACAGAAGTCAATCAGCCCCAGCATTTT. It translates to CSVVTEVNQPQHF.

This clone was seen only once. The chain recombines TRBV4-1 with TRBJ2-1, with TRBD2 matching 12 bases. V lost 1 base and J lost 7; bases outside the gene matches: 8. Germline values: CDR1 MGHRA, CDR2 YSYEKL. CDR3 length: 17 amino acids. In DNA form, the CDR3 reads TGCGCCAGCAGCCAAGGGCGTAGGACTAGCGGGATGAATGAGCAGTTCTTC. The encoded protein is CASSQGRRTSGMNEQFF.

This chain uses TRBV6-5 with TRBJ1-1, with unresolved D. This CDR3 contains 15 residues. Per the germline V gene, CDR1 is MNHEY and CDR2 is SVGAGI. Trimming cost V 2 bases and J 0 bases, with 10 bases left between them. The CDR3 here is CASSYEAVMNTEAFF. The DNA of the CDR3 is TGTGCCAGCAGTTACGAGGCAGTGATGAACACTGAAGCTTTCTTT.

V is TRBV7-9 and J is TRBJ1-1, with a weak D call TRBD1 (6 bases). Germline V gene data show CDR1 as SEHNR and CDR2 as FQNEAQ (reference sequence). The CDR3 covers 15 residues. V gave up 2 bases and J gave up 3 bases, with 13 bases separating them. The CDR3 sequence: CASSLPQGGDTEAFF. In nucleotides, the CDR3 is TGTGCCAGCAGCTTACCACAGGGTGGCGACACTGAAGCTTTCTTT.

This chain joins TRBV19 and TRBJ2-7; the match to TRBD1 covers 10 bases. The CDR3 runs to 13 residues. With 4 bases clipped from V and 3 bases from J, the junction kept 0 bases outside the gene matches. The V gene's germline CDR1 is LNHDA and CDR2 SQIVND (reference sequence). The CDR3 loop is CASSRDRGYEQYF. The CDR3 coding sequence is TGTGCCAGTAGTAGGGACAGGGGCTACGAGCAGTACTTC.

The chain joins TRBV4-1 to TRBJ2-1, with D hard to call. CDR3 length: 12 residues. Germline values: CDR1 MGHRA, CDR2 YSYEKL. The ends were cut back, 4 bases at V and 6 bases at J, with 7 bases in the middle. CDR3 nucleotide sequence: TGCGCCAGCAGCCCGGTCGGCAATGAGCAGTTCTTC. Protein product: CASSPVGNEQFF.

This sequence joins TRBV19 and TRBJ2-4, with 7 bases matching TRBD2. The V gene's germline CDR1 is LNHDA and CDR2 SQIVND (reference sequence). The CDR3 loop spans 17 amino acids. V was clipped by 1 base and J by 4 bases; unmatched bases: 10. The CDR3 loop reads CASSIVARAGQKNIQYF. The CDR3 DNA sequence: TGTGCCAGTAGTATAGTTGCTCGAGCGGGGCAGAAAAACATTCAGTACTTC. The entire variable domain, with the rest obtained from reference TRBV19 and TRBJ2-4, is as follows: DGGITQSPKYLFRKEGQNVTLSCEQNLNHDAMYWYRQDPGQGLRLIYYSQIVNDFQKGDIAEGYSVSREKKESFPLTVTSAQKNPTAFYLCASSIVARAGQKNIQYFGAGTRLSVL.

The chain is built from TRBV5-1 and TRBJ2-7, with D possibly TRBD2 on 5 matching bases. This CDR3 has 14 amino acids. Trimming stripped 0 bases from V and 4 bases from J, with 11 bases between. Germline lookup yields CDR1 SGHRS and CDR2 YFSETQ. This CDR3 reads CASSLDEGVYEQYF. The CDR3, as DNA: TGCGCCAGCAGCTTGGACGAGGGAGTGTACGAGCAGTACTTC.